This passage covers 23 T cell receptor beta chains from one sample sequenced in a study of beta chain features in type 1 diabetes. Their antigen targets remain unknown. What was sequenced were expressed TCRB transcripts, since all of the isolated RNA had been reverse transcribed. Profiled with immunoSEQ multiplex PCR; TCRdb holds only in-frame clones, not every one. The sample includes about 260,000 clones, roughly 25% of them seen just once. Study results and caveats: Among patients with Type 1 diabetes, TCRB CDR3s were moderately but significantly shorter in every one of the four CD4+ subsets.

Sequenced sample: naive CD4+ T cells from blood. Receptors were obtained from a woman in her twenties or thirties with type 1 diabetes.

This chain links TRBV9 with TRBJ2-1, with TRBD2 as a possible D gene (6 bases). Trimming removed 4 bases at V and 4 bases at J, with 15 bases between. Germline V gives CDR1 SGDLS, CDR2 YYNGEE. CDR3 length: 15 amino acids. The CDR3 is CASSTTGTSYNEQFF. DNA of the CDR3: TGTGCCAGCAGCACGACCGGGACTTCTTACAATGAGCAGTTCTTC. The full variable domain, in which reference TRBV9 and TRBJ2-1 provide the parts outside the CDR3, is DSGVTQTPKHLITATGQRVTLRCSPRSGDLSVYWYQQSLDQGLQFLIQYYNGEERAKGNILERFSAQQFPDLHSELNLSSLELGDSALYFCASSTTGTSYNEQFFGPGTRLTVL.

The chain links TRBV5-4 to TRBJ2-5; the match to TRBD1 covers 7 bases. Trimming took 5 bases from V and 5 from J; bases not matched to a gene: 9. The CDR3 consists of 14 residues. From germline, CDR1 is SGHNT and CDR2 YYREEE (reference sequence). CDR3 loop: CASRRGTVFETQYF. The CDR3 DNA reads TGTGCCAGCAGAAGGGGGACAGTATTCGAGACCCAGTACTTC.

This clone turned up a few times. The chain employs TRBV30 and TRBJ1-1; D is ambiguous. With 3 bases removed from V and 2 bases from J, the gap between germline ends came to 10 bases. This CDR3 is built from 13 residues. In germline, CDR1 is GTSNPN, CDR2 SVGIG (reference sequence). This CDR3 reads CAWSGIANTEAFF. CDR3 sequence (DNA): TGTGCCTGGAGCGGTATAGCTAACACTGAAGCTTTCTTT.

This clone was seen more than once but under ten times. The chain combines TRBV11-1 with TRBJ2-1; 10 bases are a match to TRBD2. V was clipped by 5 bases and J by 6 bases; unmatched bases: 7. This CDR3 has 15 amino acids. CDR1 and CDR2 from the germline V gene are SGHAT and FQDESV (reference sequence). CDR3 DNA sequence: TGTGCCAGCAGCCCAACTAGCGGGAAGGTCAATGAGCAGTTCTTC. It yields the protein CASSPTSGKVNEQFF.

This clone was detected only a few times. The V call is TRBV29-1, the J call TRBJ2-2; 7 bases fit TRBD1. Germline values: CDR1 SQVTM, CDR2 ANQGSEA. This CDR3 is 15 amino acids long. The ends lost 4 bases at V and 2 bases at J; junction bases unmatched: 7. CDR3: CSVALDRTNTGELFF. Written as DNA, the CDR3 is TGCAGCGTTGCCCTGGACAGGACCAACACCGGGGAGCTGTTTTTT.

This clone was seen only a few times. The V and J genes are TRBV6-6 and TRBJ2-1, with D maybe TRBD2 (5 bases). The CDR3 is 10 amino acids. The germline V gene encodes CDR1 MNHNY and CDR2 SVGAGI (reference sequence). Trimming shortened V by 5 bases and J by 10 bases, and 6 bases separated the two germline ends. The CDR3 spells CASSRGEQFF. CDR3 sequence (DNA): TGTGCCAGCAGTCGAGGGGAGCAGTTCTTC.

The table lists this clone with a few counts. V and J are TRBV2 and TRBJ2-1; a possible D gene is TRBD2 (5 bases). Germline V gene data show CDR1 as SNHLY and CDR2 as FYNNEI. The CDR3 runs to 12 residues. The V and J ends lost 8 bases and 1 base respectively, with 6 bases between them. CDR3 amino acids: CASRGSYNEQFF. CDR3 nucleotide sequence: TGTGCCAGCCGAGGGTCCTACAATGAGCAGTTCTTC.

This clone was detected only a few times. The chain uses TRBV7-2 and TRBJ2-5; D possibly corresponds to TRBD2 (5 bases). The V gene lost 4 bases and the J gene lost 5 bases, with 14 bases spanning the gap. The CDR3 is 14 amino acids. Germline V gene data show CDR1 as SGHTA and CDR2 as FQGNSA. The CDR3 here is CASSSGVIRETQYF. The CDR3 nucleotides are TGTGCCAGCAGCTCCGGGGTTATTAGGGAGACCCAGTACTTC.

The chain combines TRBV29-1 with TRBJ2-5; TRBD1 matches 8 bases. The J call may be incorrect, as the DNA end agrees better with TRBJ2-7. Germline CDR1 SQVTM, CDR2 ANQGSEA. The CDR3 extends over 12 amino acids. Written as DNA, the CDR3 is TGCAGCGTCTGGACAGGGCAATACGAGCAGTACTTC. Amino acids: CSVWTGQYEQYF.

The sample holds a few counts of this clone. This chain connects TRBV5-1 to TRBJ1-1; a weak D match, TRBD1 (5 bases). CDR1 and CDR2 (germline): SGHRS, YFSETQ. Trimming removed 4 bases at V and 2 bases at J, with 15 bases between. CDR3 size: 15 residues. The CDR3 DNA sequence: TGCGCCAGCAGCGGCAGGACGGGGGAAAACACTGAAGCTTTCTTT. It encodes CASSGRTGENTEAFF.

The CDR3 loop is CASSLVGDSLYGYTF. CDR3 bases: TGCGCCAGCAGCTTGGTCGGGGACAGCCTCTATGGCTACACCTTC. This chain links TRBV5-1 with TRBJ1-2; 7 bases line up with TRBD1. Germline assignment: CDR1 SGHRS and CDR2 YFSETQ. This CDR3 spans 15 amino acids. Trimming cost V 0 bases and J 4 bases; bases outside gene matches: 6. The whole variable domain, remainder taken from reference TRBV5-1 and TRBJ1-2, is KAGVTQTPRYLIKTRGQQVTLSCSPISGHRSVSWYQQTPGQGLQFLFEYFSETQRNKGNFPGRFSGRQFSNSRSEMNVSTLELGDSALYLCASSLVGDSLYGYTFGSGTRLTVV.

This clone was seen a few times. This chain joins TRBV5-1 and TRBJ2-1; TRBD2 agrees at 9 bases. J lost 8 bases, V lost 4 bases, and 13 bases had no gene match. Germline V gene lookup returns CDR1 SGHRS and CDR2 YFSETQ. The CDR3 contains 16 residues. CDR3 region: CASSPDLAGSLDEQFF. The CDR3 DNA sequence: TGCGCCAGCAGCCCGGACCTAGCGGGATCTCTTGATGAGCAGTTCTTC.

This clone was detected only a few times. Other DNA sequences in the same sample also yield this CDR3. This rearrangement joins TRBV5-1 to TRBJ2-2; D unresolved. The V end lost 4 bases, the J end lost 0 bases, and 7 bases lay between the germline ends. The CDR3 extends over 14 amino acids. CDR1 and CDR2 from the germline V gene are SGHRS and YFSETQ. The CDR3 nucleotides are TGCGCCAGCAGCATTGACACGAACACCGGGGAGCTGTTTTTT. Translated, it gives CASSIDTNTGELFF.

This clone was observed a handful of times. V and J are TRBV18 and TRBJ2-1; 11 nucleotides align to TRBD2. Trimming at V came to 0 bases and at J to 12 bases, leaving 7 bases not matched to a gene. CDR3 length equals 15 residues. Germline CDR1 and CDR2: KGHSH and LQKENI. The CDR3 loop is CASSPPPSGRPWQFF. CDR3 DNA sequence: TGTGCCAGCTCACCACCGCCTAGCGGGAGGCCTTGGCAGTTCTTC.

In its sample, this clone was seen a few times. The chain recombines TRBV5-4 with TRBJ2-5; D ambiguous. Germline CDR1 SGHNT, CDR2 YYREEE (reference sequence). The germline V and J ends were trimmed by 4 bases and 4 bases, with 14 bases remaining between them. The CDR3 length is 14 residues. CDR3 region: CASSLSWAGETQYF. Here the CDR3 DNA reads TGTGCCAGCAGCCTCTCCTGGGCCGGAGAGACCCAGTACTTC. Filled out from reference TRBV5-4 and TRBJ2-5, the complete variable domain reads ETGVTQSPTHLIKTRGQQVTLRCSSQSGHNTVSWYQQALGQGPQFIFQYYREEENGRGNFPPRFSGLQFPNYSSELNVNALELDDSALYLCASSLSWAGETQYFGPGTRLLVL.

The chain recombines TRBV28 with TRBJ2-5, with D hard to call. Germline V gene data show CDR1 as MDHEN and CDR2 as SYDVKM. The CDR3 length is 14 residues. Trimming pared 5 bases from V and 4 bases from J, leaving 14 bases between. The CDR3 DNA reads TGTGCCAGCAGTCTTGATGGAGTTATAGAGACCCAGTACTTC. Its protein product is CASSLDGVIETQYF.

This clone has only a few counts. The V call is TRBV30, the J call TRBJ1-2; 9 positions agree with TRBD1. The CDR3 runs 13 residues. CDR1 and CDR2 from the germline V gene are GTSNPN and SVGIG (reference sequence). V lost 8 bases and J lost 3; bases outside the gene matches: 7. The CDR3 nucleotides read TGTGCCCGAGGGAGGGACAGGGACTATGGCTACACCTTC. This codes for CARGRDRDYGYTF.

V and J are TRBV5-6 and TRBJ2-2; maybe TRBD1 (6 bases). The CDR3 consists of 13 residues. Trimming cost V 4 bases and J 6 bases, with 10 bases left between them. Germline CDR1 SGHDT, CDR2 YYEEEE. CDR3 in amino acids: CASSNRVPGELFF. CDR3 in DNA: TGTGCCAGCAGCAACAGGGTCCCCGGGGAGCTGTTTTTT.

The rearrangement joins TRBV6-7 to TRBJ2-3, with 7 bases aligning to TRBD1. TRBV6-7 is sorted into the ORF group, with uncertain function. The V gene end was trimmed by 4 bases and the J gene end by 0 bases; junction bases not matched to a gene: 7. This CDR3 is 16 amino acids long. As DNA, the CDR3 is TGTGCCAGCAGTTTTCGACAGGGCCCTAGCACAGATACGCAGTATTTT. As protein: CASSFRQGPSTDTQYF.

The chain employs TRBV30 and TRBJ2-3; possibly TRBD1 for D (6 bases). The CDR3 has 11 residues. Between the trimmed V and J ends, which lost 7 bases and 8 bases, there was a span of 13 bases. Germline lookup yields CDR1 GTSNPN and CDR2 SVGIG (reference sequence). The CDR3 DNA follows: TGTGCCTCCACCGAGGGGGTTACGCAGTATTTT. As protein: CASTEGVTQYF.

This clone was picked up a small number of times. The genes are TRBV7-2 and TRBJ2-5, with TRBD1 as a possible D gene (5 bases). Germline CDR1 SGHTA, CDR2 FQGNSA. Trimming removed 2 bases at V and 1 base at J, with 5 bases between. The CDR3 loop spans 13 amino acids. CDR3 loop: CASSLRGQETQYF. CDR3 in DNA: TGTGCCAGCAGCTTAAGGGGCCAAGAGACCCAGTACTTC.

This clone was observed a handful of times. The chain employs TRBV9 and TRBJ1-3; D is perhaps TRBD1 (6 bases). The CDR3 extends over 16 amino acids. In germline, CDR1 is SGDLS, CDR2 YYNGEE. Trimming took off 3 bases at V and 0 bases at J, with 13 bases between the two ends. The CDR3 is CASSAQGLYSGNTIYF. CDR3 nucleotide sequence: TGTGCCAGCAGCGCACAGGGTCTCTACTCTGGAAACACCATATATTTT.

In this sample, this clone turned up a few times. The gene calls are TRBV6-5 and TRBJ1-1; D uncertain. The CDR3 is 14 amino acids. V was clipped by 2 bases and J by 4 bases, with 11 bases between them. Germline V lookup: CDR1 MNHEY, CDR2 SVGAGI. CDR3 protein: CASSYRLPSTEAFF. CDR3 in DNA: TGTGCCAGCAGTTACCGTCTGCCTAGCACTGAAGCTTTCTTT.